The T cell receptor (beta chain) under discussion was sequenced for a study of control samples from healthy donors and cancer patients. Libraries were prepared by immunoSEQ multiplex PCR; TCRdb keeps only in-frame clonotypes and omits some of them. Of about 160,000 clones detected, 93% appear once; the ten largest clones hold over 4%. The CDR3 has 17 residues. CDR1 and CDR2 from the germline V gene are KGHSH and LQKENI. Trimming left V 0 bases short and J 1 base short, with 16 bases between. The J gene is TRBJ2-7, the V gene TRBV18; D is perhaps TRBD1 (5 bases). The receptor was derived from a woman aged 60 to 75 in good health. The sequencing input was blood. The CDR3 loop reads CASSPPSNRRLSYEQYF. The CDR3 DNA reads as TGTGCCAGCTCACCACCGAGTAACAGGCGCCTTTCCTACGAGCAGTACTTC.